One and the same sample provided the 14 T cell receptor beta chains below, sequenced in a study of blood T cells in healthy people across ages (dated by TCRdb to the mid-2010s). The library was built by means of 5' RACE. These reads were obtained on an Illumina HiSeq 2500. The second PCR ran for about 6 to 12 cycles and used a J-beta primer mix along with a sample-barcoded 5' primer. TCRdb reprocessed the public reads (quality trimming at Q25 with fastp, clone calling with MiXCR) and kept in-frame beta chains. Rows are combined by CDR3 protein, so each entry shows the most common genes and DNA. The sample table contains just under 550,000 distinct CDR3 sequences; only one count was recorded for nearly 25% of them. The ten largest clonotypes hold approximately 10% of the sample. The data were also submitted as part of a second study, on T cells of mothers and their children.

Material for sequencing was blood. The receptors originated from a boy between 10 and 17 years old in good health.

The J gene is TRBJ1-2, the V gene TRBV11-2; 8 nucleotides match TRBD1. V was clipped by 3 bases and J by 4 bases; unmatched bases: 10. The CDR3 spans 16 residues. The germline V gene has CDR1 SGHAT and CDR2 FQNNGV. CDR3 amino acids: CASSFTATGAGYGYTF. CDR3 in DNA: TGTGCCAGCAGCTTTACCGCGACAGGGGCGGGCTATGGCTACACCTTC.

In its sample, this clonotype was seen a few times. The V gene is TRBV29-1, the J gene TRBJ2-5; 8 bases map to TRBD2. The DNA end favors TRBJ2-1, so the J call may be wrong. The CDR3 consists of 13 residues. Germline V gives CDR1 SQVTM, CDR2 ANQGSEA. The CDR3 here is CSPGGDGYNEQFF. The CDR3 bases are TGCAGCCCCGGGGGGGACGGTTACAATGAGCAGTTCTTC.

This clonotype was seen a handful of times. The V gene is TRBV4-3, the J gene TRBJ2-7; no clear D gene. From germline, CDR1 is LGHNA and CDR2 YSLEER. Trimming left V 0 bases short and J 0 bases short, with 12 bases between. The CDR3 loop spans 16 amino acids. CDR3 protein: CASSQDLVQDSYEQYF. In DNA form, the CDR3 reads TGCGCCAGCAGCCAAGACCTGGTGCAGGACTCCTACGAGCAGTACTTC.

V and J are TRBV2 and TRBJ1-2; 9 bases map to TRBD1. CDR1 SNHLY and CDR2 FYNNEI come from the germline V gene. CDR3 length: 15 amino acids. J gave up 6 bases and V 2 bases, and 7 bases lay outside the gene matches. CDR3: CASSEMGTGIDGYTF. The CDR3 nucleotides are TGTGCCAGCAGTGAAATGGGGACAGGGATCGATGGCTACACCTTC.

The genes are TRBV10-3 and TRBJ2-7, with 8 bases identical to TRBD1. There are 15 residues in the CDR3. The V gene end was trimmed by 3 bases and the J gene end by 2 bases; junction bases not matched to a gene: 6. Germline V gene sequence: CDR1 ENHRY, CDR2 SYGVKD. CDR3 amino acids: CAISDPGQVTYEQYF. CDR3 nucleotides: TGTGCCATCAGTGACCCGGGACAGGTAACCTACGAGCAGTACTTC.

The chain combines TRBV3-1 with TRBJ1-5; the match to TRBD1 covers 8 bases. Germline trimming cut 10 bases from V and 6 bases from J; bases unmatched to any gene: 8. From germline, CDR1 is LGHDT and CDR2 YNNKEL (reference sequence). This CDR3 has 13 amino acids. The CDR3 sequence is CATGQGRSQPQHF. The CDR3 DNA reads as TGTGCCACTGGACAGGGACGGAGTCAGCCCCAGCATTTT.

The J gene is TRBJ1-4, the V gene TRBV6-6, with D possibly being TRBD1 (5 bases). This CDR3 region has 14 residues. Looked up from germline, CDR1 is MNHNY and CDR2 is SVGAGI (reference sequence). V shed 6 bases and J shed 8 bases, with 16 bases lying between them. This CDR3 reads CASSPGRGREKLFF. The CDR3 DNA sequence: TGTGCCAGCAGCCCCGGGAGGGGTCGCGAAAAACTGTTTTTT.

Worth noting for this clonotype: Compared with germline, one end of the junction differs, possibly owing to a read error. CDR3 coding DNA: TGCAGCCCCACGGGAAAGGAATTT. Protein product: CSPTGKEF. The rearrangement joins TRBV29-1 to TRBJ1-1; no clear D gene. The V gene's germline CDR1 is SQVTM and CDR2 ANQGSEA. The CDR3 consists of 8 residues.

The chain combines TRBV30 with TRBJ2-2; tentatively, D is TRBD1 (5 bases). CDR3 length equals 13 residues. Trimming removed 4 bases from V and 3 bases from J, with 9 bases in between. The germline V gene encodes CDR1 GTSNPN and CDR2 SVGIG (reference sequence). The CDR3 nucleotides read TGTGCCTGGATCCCAGGGTACACCGGGGAGCTGTTTTTT. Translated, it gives CAWIPGYTGELFF.

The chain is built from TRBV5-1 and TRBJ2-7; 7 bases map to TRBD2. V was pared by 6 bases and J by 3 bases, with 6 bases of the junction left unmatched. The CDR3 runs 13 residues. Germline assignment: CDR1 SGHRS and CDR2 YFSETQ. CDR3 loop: CASTLSGNYEQYF. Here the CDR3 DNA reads TGCGCCAGCACCCTAAGCGGGAACTACGAGCAGTACTTC.

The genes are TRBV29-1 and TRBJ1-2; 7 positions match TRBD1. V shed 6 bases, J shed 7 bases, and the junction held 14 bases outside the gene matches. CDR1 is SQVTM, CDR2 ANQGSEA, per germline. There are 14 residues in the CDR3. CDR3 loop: CSVPRTAQGGGYTF. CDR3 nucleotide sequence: TGCAGCGTGCCCAGGACGGCGCAGGGGGGTGGCTACACCTTC.

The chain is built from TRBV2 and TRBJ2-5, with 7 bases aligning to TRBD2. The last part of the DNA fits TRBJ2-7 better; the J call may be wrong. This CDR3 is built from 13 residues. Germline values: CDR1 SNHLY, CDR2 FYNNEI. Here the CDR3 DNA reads TGTGCCAGCAGTACCGGGGGGACCTACGAGCAGTACTTC. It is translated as CASSTGGTYEQYF.

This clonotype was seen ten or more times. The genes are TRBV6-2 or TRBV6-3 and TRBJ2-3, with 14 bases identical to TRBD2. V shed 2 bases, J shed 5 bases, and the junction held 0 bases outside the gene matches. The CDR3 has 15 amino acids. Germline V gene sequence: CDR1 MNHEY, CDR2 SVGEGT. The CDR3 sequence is CASSYGTSGGDTQYF. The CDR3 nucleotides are TGTGCCAGCAGTTACGGGACTAGCGGGGGAGATACGCAGTATTTT.

CDR3 loop: CSVDEGTNTQYF. As DNA, the CDR3 is TGCAGCGTTGATGAGGGGACGAATACGCAGTATTTT. The rearrangement joins TRBV29-1 to TRBJ2-3, with D possibly called TRBD1 or TRBD2 (5 bases each). From germline, CDR1 is SQVTM and CDR2 ANQGSEA. This CDR3 is built from 12 residues. Trimming left V 3 bases short and J 7 bases short, with 11 bases between.